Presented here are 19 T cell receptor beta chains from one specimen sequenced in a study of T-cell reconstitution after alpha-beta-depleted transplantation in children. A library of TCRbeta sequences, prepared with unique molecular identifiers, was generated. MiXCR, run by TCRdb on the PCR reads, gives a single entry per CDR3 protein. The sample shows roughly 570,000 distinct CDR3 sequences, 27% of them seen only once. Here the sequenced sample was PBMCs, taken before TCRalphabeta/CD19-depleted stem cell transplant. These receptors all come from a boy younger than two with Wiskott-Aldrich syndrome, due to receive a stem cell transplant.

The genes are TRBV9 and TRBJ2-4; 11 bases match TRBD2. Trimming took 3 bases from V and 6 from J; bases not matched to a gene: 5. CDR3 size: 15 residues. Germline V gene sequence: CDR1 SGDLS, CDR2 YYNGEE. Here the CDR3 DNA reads TGTGCCAGCAGCGAGACTAGCGGGAAAGGAAACATTCAGTACTTC. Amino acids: CASSETSGKGNIQYF.

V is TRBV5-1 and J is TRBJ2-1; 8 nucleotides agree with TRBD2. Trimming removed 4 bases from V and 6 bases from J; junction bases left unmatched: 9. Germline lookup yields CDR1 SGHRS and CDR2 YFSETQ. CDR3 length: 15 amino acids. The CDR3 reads CASSPMTGTSNEQFF. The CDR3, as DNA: TGCGCCAGCAGCCCCATGACCGGGACTAGCAATGAGCAGTTCTTC.

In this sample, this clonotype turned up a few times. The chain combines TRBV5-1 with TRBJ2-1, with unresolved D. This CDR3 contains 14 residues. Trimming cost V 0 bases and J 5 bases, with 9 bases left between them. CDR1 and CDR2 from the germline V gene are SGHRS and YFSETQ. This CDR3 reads CASSLAGDHNEQFF. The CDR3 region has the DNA TGCGCCAGCAGCTTGGCCGGAGACCACAATGAGCAGTTCTTC.

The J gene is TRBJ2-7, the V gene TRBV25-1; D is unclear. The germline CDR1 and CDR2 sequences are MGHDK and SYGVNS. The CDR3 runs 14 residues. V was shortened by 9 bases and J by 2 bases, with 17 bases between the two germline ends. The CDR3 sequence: CASSLRAGPYEQYF. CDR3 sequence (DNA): TGTGCCAGTTCGCTACGGGCAGGTCCCTACGAGCAGTACTTC.

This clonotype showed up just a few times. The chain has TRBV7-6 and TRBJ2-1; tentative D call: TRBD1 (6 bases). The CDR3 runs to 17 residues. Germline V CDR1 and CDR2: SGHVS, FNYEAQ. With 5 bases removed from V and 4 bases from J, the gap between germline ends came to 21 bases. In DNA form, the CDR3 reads TGTGCCAGCAGCCTGACAGGAACCTCCTTTTTATACAATGAGCAGTTCTTC. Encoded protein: CASSLTGTSFLYNEQFF.

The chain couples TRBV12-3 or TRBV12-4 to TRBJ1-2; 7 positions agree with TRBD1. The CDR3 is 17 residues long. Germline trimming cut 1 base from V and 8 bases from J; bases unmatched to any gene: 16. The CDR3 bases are TGTGCCAGCAGTTTAGGACAGGGATATTCGATCCTCGACGGCTACACCTTC. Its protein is CASSLGQGYSILDGYTF.

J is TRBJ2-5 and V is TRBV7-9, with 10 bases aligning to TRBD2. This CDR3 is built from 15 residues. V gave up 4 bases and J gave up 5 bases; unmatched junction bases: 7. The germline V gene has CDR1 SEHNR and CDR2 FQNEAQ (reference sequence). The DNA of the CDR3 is TGTGCCAGCAGCTCAGTAGCGGGAGGTGAGGAGACCCAGTACTTC. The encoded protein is CASSSVAGGEETQYF.

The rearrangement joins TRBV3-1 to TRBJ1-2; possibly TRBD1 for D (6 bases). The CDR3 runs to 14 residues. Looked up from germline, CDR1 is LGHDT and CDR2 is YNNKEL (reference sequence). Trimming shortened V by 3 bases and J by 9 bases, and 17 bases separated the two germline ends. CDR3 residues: CASSQVSGEARYTF. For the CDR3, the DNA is TGTGCCAGCAGCCAGGTGTCAGGGGAGGCCCGCTACACCTTC.

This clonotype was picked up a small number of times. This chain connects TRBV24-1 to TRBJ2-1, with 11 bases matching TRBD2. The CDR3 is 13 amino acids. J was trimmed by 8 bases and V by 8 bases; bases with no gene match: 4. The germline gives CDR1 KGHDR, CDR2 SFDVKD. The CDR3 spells CATMTSGTYEQFF. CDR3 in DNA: TGTGCCACCATGACTAGCGGGACCTATGAGCAGTTCTTC.

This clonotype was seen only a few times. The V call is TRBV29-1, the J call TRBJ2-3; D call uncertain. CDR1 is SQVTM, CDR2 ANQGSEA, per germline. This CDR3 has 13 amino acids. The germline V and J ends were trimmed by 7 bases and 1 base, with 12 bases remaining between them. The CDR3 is CSAVQSGTDTQYF. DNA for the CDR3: TGCAGCGCTGTCCAATCCGGCACAGATACGCAGTATTTT.

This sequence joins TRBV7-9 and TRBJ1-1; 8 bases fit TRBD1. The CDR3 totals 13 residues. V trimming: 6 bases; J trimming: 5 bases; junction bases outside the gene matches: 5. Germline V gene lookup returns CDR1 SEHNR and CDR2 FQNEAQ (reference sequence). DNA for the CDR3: TGTGCCAGCAGTCAACAGGGGGGGACTGAAGCTTTCTTT. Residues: CASSQQGGTEAFF.

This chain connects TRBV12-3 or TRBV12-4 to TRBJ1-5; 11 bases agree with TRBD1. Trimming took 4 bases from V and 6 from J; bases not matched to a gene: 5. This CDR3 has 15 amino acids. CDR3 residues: CASSSGQGAGQPQHF. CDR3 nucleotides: TGTGCCAGCAGTTCCGGACAGGGGGCGGGTCAGCCCCAGCATTTT.

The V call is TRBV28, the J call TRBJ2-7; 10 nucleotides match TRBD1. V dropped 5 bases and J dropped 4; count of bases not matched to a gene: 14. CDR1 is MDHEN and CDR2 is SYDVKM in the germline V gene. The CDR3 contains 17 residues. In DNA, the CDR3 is TGTGCCAGCAGTACCCTTCACCTGACAGGGGGCCTTTACGAGCAGTACTTC. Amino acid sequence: CASSTLHLTGGLYEQYF.

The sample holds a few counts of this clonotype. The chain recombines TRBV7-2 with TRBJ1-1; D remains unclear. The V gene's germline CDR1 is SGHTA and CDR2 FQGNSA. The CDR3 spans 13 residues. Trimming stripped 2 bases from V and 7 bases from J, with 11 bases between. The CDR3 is CASSLSRGNEAFF. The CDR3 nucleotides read TGTGCCAGCAGCTTATCGCGTGGAAATGAAGCTTTCTTT.

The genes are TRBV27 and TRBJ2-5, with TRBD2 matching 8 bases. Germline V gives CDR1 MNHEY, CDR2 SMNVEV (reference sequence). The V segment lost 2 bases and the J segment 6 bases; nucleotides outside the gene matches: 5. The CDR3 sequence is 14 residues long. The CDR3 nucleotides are TGTGCCAGCAGTTTAACGGGAGGGCTGAAGACCCAGTACTTC. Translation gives CASSLTGGLKTQYF.

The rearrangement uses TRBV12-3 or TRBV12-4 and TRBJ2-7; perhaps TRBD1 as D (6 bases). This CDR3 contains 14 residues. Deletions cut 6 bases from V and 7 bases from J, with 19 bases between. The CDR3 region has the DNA TGTGCCAGCAGCGACCAGGGGATATACGTGGAGCAGTACTTC. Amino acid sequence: CASSDQGIYVEQYF.

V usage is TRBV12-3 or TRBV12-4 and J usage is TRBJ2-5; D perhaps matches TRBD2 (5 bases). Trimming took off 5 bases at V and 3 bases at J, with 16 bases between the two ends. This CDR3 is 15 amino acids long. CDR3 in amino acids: CASSRKGDGKETQYF. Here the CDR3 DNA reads TGTGCCAGCAGTCGCAAGGGCGACGGGAAAGAGACCCAGTACTTC.

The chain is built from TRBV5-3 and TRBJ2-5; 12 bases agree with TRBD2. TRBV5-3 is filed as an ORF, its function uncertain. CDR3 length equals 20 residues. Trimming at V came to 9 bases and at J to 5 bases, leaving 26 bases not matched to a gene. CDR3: CAISLRLLGASGRAGETQYF. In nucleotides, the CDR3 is TGTGCCATCAGCTTGAGGCTGCTCGGTGCTAGCGGGAGGGCCGGTGAGACCCAGTACTTC.

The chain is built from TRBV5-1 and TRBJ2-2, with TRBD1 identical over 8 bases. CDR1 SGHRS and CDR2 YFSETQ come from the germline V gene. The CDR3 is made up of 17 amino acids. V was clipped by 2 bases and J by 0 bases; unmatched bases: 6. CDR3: CASSLLRGLANTGELFF. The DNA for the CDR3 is TGCGCCAGCAGCTTACTCAGGGGGCTTGCGAACACCGGGGAGCTGTTTTTT.